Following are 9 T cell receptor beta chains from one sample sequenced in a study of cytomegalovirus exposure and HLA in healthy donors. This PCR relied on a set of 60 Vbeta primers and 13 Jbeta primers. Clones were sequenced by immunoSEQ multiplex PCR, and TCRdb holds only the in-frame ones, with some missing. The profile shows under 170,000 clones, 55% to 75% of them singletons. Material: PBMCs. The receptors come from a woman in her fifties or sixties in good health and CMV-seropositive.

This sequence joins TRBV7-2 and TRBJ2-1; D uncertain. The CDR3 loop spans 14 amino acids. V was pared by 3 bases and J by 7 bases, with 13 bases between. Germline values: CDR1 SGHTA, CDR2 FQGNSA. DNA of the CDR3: TGTGCCAGCAGCTTTGATGGGCTCGTGAATGAGCAGTTCTTC. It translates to CASSFDGLVNEQFF. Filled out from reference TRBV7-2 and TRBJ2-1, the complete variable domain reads GAGVSQSPSNKVTEKGKDVELRCDPISGHTALYWYRQSLGQGLEFLIYFQGNSAPDKSGLPSDRFSAERTGGSVSTLTIQRTQQEDSAVYLCASSFDGLVNEQFFGPGTRLTVL.

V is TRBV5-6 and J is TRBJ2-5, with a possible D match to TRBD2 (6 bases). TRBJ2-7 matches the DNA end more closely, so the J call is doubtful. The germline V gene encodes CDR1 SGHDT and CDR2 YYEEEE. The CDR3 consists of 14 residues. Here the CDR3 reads CASSLGDLSYEQYF. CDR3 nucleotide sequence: TGTGCCAGCAGCTTGGGGGACTTATCCTACGAGCAGTACTTC.

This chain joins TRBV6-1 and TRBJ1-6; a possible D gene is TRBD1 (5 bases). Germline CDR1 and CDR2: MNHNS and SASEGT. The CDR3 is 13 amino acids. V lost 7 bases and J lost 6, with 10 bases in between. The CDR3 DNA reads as TGTGCCAGCATTCGAGACAGTAATTCACCCCTCCACTTT. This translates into CASIRDSNSPLHF.

CDR3 residues: CASSYSSAGRGELFF. The CDR3 DNA follows: TGTGCCAGCAGTTACTCGTCGGCGGGAAGAGGGGAGCTGTTTTTT. This sequence joins TRBV6-5 and TRBJ2-2; D is perhaps TRBD2 (6 bases). Per the germline V gene, CDR1 is MNHEY and CDR2 is SVGAGI. The CDR3 spans 15 residues. V was trimmed by 0 bases and J by 8 bases, leaving 13 bases between them.

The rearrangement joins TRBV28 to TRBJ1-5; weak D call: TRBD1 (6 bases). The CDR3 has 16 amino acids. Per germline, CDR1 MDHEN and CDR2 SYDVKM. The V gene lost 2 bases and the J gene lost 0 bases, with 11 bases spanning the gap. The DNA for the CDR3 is TGTGCCAGCAGTTTACGGACAGCCGATAGCAATCAGCCCCAGCATTTT. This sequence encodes CASSLRTADSNQPQHF.

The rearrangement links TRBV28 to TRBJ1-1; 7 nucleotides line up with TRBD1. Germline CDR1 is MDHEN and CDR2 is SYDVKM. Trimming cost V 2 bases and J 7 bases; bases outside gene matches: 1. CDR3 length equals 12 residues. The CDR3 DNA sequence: TGTGCCAGCAGTTTAAGGGACAGTGAAGCTTTCTTT. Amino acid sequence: CASSLRDSEAFF.

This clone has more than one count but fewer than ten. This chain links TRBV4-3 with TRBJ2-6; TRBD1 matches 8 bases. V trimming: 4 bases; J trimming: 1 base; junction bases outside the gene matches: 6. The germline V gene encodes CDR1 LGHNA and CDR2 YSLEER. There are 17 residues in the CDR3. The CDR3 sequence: CASSPGTGKSGANVLTF. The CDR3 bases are TGCGCCAGCAGCCCCGGGACAGGCAAATCTGGGGCCAACGTCCTGACTTTC.

Written as DNA, the CDR3 is TGTGCCAGTACCGCAACCGCGGGCAGAACGAACACCGGGGAGCTGTTTTTT. Protein: CASTATAGRTNTGELFF. The chain joins TRBV19 to TRBJ2-2, with a possible D match to TRBD2 (5 bases). The V and J ends lost 7 bases and 0 bases respectively, with 18 bases between them. The CDR3 consists of 17 residues. Germline lookup yields CDR1 LNHDA and CDR2 SQIVND (reference sequence).

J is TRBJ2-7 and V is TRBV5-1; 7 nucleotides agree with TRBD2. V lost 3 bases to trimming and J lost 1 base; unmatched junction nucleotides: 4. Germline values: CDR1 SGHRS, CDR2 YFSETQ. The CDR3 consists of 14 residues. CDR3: CASSSDSGSYEQYF. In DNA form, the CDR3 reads TGCGCCAGCAGCTCGGATAGCGGGTCCTACGAGCAGTACTTC. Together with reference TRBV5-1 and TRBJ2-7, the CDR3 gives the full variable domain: KAGVTQTPRYLIKTRGQQVTLSCSPISGHRSVSWYQQTPGQGLQFLFEYFSETQRNKGNFPGRFSGRQFSNSRSEMNVSTLELGDSALYLCASSSDSGSYEQYFGPGTRLTVT.